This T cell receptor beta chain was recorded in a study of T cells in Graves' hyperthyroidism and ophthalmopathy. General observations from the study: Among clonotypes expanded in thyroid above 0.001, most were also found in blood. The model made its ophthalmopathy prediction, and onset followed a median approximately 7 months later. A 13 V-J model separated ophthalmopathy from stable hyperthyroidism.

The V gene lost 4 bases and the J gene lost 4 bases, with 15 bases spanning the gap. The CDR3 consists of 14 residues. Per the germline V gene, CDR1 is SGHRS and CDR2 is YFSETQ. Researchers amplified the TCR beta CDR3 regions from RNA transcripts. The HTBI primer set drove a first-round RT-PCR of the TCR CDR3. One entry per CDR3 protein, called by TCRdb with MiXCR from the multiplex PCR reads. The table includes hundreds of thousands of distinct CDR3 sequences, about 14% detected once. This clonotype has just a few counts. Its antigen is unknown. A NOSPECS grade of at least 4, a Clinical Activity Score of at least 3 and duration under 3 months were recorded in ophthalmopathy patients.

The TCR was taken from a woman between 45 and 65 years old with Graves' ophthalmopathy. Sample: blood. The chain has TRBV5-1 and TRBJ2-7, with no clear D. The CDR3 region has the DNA TGCGCCAGCAGCCCGCGTTCAGGAGTTTACGAGCAGTACTTC. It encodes CASSPRSGVYEQYF.